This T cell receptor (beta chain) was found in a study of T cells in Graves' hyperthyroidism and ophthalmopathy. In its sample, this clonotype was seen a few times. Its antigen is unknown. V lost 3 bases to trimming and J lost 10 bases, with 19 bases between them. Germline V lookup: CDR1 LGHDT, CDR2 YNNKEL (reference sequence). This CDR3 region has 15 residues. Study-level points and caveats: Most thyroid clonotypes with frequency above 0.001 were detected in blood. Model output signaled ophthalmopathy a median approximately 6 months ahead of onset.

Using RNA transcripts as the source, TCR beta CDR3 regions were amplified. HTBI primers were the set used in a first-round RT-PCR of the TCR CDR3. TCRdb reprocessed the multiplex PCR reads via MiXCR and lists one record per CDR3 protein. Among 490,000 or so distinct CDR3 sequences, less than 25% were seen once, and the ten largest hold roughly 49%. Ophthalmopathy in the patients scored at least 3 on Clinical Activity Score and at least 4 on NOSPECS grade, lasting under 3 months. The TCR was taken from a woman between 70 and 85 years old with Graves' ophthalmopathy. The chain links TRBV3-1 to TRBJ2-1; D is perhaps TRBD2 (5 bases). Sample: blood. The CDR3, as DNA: TGTGCCAGCAGCCAGGGTCGAAGCGGAGCGGAAGAGCAGTTCTTC. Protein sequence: CASSQGRSGAEEQFF.